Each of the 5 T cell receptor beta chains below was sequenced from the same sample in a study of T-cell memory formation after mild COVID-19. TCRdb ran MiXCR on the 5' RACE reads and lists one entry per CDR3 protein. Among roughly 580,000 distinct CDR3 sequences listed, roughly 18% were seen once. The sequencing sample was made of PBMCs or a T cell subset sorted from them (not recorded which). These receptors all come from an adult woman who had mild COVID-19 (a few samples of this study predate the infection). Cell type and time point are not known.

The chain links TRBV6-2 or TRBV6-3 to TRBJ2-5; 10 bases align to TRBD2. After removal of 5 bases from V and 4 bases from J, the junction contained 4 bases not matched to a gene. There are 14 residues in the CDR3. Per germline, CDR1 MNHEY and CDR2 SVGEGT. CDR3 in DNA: TGTGCCAGCAGTGCCATAGCGGGAGGAGAGACCCAGTACTTC. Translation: CASSAIAGGETQYF.

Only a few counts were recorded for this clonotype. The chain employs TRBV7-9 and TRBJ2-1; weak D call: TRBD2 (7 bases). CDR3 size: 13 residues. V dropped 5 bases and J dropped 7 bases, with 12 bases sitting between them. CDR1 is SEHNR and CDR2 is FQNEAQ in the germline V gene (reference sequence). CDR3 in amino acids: CASSKRGGNEQFF. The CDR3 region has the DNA TGTGCCAGCAGCAAAAGGGGGGGGAATGAGCAGTTCTTC.

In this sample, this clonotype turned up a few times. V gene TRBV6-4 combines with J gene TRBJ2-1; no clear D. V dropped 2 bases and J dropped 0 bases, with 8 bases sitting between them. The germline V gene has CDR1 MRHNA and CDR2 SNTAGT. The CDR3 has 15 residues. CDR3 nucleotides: TGTGCCAGCAGTGACCTGCCAAGCTCCTACAATGAGCAGTTCTTC. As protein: CASSDLPSSYNEQFF.

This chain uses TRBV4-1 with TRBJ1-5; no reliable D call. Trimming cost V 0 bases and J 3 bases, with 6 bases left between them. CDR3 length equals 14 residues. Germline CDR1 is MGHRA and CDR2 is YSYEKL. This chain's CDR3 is CASSQDIFNQPQHF. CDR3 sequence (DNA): TGCGCCAGCAGCCAAGACATATTCAATCAGCCCCAGCATTTT.

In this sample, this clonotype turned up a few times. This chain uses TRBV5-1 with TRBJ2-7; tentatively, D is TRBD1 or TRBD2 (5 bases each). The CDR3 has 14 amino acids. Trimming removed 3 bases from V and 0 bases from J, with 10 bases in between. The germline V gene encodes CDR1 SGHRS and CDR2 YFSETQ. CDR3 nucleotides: TGCGCCAGCAGCTCATGGGGGACCTCCTACGAGCAGTACTTC. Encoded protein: CASSSWGTSYEQYF.